A selection of T cell receptor beta chains follows, all from one sample in a study of control samples from healthy donors and cancer patients. Measured with immunoSEQ multiplex PCR; TCRdb has only the in-frame clones, and not every one. There are about 85,000 clones in the sample; roughly 89% occur only once, and roughly 7.6% lies in the top ten. Input material: blood. All receptors come from a woman in her sixties or seventies in good health. The CDR3 runs from the conserved cysteine through the conserved F or W. The D gene is left open where the match is weak. Clone sizes are given selectively: once, few, many, or a class where the clone is expanded.

V gene: TRBV19; clone size: -; J gene: TRBJ2-2; D gene: -; CDR3 protein: CASSIQDTGELFF; CDR3 DNA: TGTGCCAGTAGTATACAGGATACCGGGGAGCTGTTTTTT
V gene: TRBV28; clone size: -; J gene: TRBJ2-2; D gene: -; CDR3 protein: CASSPPWALSNTGELFF; CDR3 DNA: TGTGCCAGCAGCCCCCCGTGGGCATTATCGAACACCGGGGAGCTGTTTTTT
V gene: TRBV29-1; clone size: once; J gene: TRBJ1-2; D gene: -; CDR3 protein: CSAGEKTNYGYTF; CDR3 DNA: TGCAGCGCAGGGGAAAAAACTAACTATGGCTACACCTTC
V gene: TRBV7-6; clone size: once; J gene: TRBJ2-7; D gene: -; CDR3 protein: CASSSRQSYEQYF; CDR3 DNA: TGTGCCAGCAGCTCCCGGCAATCCTACGAGCAGTACTTC
V gene: TRBV21-1; clone size: -; J gene: TRBJ2-1; D gene: -; CDR3 protein: CASRSGVSYNEQFF; CDR3 DNA: TGTGCCAGCCGGTCGGGGGTTTCCTACAATGAGCAGTTCTTC
V gene: TRBV19; clone size: -; J gene: TRBJ1-1; D gene: -; CDR3 protein: CASSIPGTDNTEAFF; CDR3 DNA: TGTGCCAGTAGTATCCCCGGGACGGACAACACTGAAGCTTTCTTT
V gene: TRBV9; clone size: once; J gene: TRBJ2-1; D gene: -; CDR3 protein: CASSVGGVGNEQFF; CDR3 DNA: TGTGCCAGCAGCGTAGGGGGGGTCGGCAATGAGCAGTTCTTC
V gene: TRBV7-6; clone size: few; J gene: TRBJ1-3; D gene: -; CDR3 protein: CASSPSAGVGNTIYF; CDR3 DNA: TGTGCCAGCAGCCCGAGTGCAGGGGTTGGAAACACCATATATTTT
V gene: TRBV5-1; clone size: -; J gene: TRBJ2-5; D gene: TRBD1; CDR3 protein: CASSEERDRGMETQYF; CDR3 DNA: TGCGCCAGCAGCGAAGAACGGGACAGGGGTATGGAGACCCAGTACTTC
V gene: TRBV2; clone size: once; J gene: TRBJ1-1; D gene: -; CDR3 protein: CASSGMGGIGTEAFF; CDR3 DNA: TGTGCCAGCAGCGGAATGGGGGGAATAGGCACTGAAGCTTTCTTT
V gene: TRBV7-9; clone size: once; J gene: TRBJ1-1; D gene: -; CDR3 protein: CASSHTQGLGVEAFF; CDR3 DNA: TGTGCCAGCAGCCATACACAGGGATTGGGGGTGGAAGCTTTCTTT
V gene: TRBV11-3; clone size: -; J gene: TRBJ1-1; D gene: -; CDR3 protein: CASSSPGRGKVVNTEAFF; CDR3 DNA: TGTGCCAGCAGCTCCCCCGGGCGCGGGAAGGTTGTTAACACTGAAGCTTTCTTT
V gene: TRBV30; clone size: -; J gene: TRBJ2-5; D gene: TRBD1; CDR3 protein: CAWSVFQGARETQYF; CDR3 DNA: TGTGCCTGGAGTGTATTCCAGGGGGCGCGGGAGACCCAGTACTTC
V gene: TRBV5-5; clone size: -; J gene: TRBJ2-2; D gene: TRBD2; CDR3 protein: CASSLELAGTNTGELFF; CDR3 DNA: TGTGCCAGCAGCCTGGAGCTAGCGGGAACCAACACCGGGGAGCTGTTTTTT
V gene: TRBV18; clone size: once; J gene: TRBJ1-4; D gene: -; CDR3 protein: CASSPQQGLNEKLFF; CDR3 DNA: TGTGCCAGCTCACCCCAACAGGGACTTAATGAAAAACTGTTTTTT
V gene: TRBV7-2; clone size: -; J gene: TRBJ2-1; D gene: TRBD2; CDR3 protein: CASVPSGRGREQFF; CDR3 DNA: TGTGCCAGCGTCCCTAGCGGTCGCGGTCGAGAGCAGTTCTTC
V gene: TRBV4-2; clone size: few; J gene: TRBJ2-7; D gene: -; CDR3 protein: CASSHPGARYEQYF; CDR3 DNA: TGTGCCAGCAGCCACCCGGGGGCGAGGTACGAGCAGTACTTC
V gene: TRBV30; clone size: -; J gene: TRBJ2-2; D gene: -; CDR3 protein: CAGNRENTGELFF; CDR3 DNA: TGTGCCGGAAACCGAGAGAACACCGGGGAGCTGTTTTTT
V gene: TRBV9; clone size: -; J gene: TRBJ2-7; D gene: TRBD2; CDR3 protein: CASSVAAGGPYEQYF; CDR3 DNA: TGTGCCAGCAGCGTAGCGGCGGGAGGGCCCTACGAGCAGTACTTC
V gene: TRBV23-1; clone size: few; J gene: TRBJ1-1; D gene: TRBD1; CDR3 protein: CASSQSRTGVTEAFF; CDR3 DNA: TGCGCCAGCAGTCAATCCCGGACAGGGGTCACTGAAGCTTTCTTT
V gene: TRBV5-1; clone size: few; J gene: TRBJ1-5; D gene: TRBD1; CDR3 protein: CASSSGTGGQPQHF; CDR3 DNA: TGCGCCAGCAGCTCTGGGACAGGGGGCCAGCCCCAGCATTTT
V gene: TRBV7-9; clone size: -; J gene: TRBJ2-2; D gene: TRBD2; CDR3 protein: CASNPRGREGNTGELFF; CDR3 DNA: TGTGCCAGCAACCCGCGAGGGCGGGAGGGGAACACCGGGGAGCTGTTTTTT
V gene: TRBV7-3; clone size: -; J gene: TRBJ2-7; D gene: -; CDR3 protein: CASSSTGMDEQYF; CDR3 DNA: TGTGCCAGCAGCTCCACAGGGATGGACGAGCAGTACTTC
V gene: TRBV19; clone size: -; J gene: TRBJ2-2; D gene: -; CDR3 protein: CASSIPPIGELFF; CDR3 DNA: TGTGCCAGTAGTATCCCCCCCATCGGGGAGCTGTTTTTT
V gene: TRBV28; clone size: -; J gene: TRBJ2-7; D gene: TRBD2; CDR3 protein: CASIESVGGTSGLKQYF; CDR3 DNA: TGTGCCAGCATAGAATCCGTTGGAGGGACTAGCGGTTTGAAGCAGTACTTC
V gene: TRBV27; clone size: -; J gene: TRBJ2-7; D gene: -; CDR3 protein: CASSFAGLDEQYF; CDR3 DNA: TGTGCCAGCAGTTTCGCGGGTCTCGACGAGCAGTACTTC
V gene: TRBV30; clone size: -; J gene: TRBJ1-6; D gene: -; CDR3 protein: CACKHQYRAYNSPLHF; CDR3 DNA: TGTGCCTGCAAACACCAATACAGGGCCTATAATTCACCCCTCCACTTT
V gene: TRBV29-1; clone size: -; J gene: TRBJ2-1; D gene: -; CDR3 protein: CSVRDSYNEQFF; CDR3 DNA: TGCAGCGTGCGGGACAGCTACAATGAGCAGTTCTTC
V gene: TRBV10-2; clone size: -; J gene: TRBJ1-2; D gene: TRBD1; CDR3 protein: CATGTAYYGYTF; CDR3 DNA: TGCGCCACGGGGACAGCGTACTATGGCTACACCTTC
V gene: TRBV2; clone size: few; J gene: TRBJ1-1; D gene: TRBD1; CDR3 protein: CASKSDRGTEAFF; CDR3 DNA: TGTGCCAGCAAATCGGACAGGGGCACTGAAGCTTTCTTT
V gene: TRBV6-6; clone size: -; J gene: TRBJ1-3; D gene: TRBD1; CDR3 protein: CAGLDRGNTIYF; CDR3 DNA: TGTGCCGGACTGGACAGGGGAAACACCATATATTTT
V gene: TRBV19; clone size: -; J gene: TRBJ2-5; D gene: TRBD1; CDR3 protein: CASSRDSQETQYF; CDR3 DNA: TGTGCCAGTAGTAGGGACAGCCAAGAGACCCAGTACTTC
V gene: TRBV7-2; clone size: few; J gene: TRBJ2-3; D gene: -; CDR3 protein: CASSFQGSGADTQYF; CDR3 DNA: TGTGCCAGCAGCTTCCAGGGTTCGGGGGCAGATACGCAGTATTTT
V gene: TRBV18; clone size: -; J gene: TRBJ2-1; D gene: -; CDR3 protein: CASSPLNSYNEQFF; CDR3 DNA: TGTGCCAGCTCACCGCTGAACTCCTACAATGAGCAGTTCTTC
V gene: TRBV7-3; clone size: -; J gene: TRBJ2-2; D gene: -; CDR3 protein: CASSSPGSTGELFF; CDR3 DNA: TGTGCCAGCAGCTCCCCTGGGTCCACCGGGGAGCTGTTTTTT
V gene: TRBV24-1; clone size: -; J gene: TRBJ2-2; D gene: -; CDR3 protein: CATSARGRDTGELFF; CDR3 DNA: TGTGCCACCAGTGCTCGCGGCAGGGACACCGGGGAGCTGTTTTTT
V gene: TRBV5-4; clone size: -; J gene: TRBJ2-7; D gene: -; CDR3 protein: CASSPGTGPYEQYF; CDR3 DNA: TGTGCCAGCAGCCCCGGGACGGGACCTTACGAGCAGTACTTC
V gene: TRBV28; clone size: -; J gene: TRBJ1-5; D gene: -; CDR3 protein: CASSLRQLVDQPQHF; CDR3 DNA: TGTGCCAGCAGTTTAAGACAGCTCGTGGATCAGCCCCAGCATTTT
V gene: TRBV19; clone size: -; J gene: TRBJ1-5; D gene: -; CDR3 protein: CASSISGSRAPYQPQHF; CDR3 DNA: TGTGCCAGTAGTATTTCGGGCAGTAGAGCGCCTTACCAGCCCCAGCATTTT
V gene: TRBV2; clone size: -; J gene: TRBJ1-5; D gene: -; CDR3 protein: CASSSLGYSNQPQHF; CDR3 DNA: TGTGCCAGCAGTTCTTTGGGCTACAGCAATCAGCCCCAGCATTTT
V gene: TRBV7-8; clone size: medium-sized; J gene: TRBJ1-5; D gene: -; CDR3 protein: CASSSRRDSNQPQHF; CDR3 DNA: TGTGCCAGCAGCTCCAGAAGAGATAGCAATCAGCCCCAGCATTTT
V gene: TRBV5-1; clone size: -; J gene: TRBJ1-1; D gene: -; CDR3 protein: CASSFTRDGTEAFF; CDR3 DNA: TGCGCCAGCAGCTTCACGAGAGATGGAACTGAAGCTTTCTTT
V gene: TRBV6-2/TRBV6-3; clone size: -; J gene: TRBJ2-7; D gene: -; CDR3 protein: CASSYSAREQYF; CDR3 DNA: TGTGCCAGCAGTTACTCGGCCCGCGAGCAGTACTTC
V gene: TRBV12-5; clone size: -; J gene: TRBJ1-1; D gene: TRBD1; CDR3 protein: CASGLALLDRGYLKVNTEAFF; CDR3 DNA: TGTGCTAGTGGTTTGGCCCTCCTGGACAGGGGATATCTTAAGGTGAACACTGAAGCTTTCTTT
V gene: TRBV14; clone size: -; J gene: TRBJ2-1; D gene: -; CDR3 protein: CASSQGARNEQFF; CDR3 DNA: TGTGCCAGCAGCCAAGGAGCTAGGAATGAGCAGTTCTTC
V gene: TRBV15; clone size: once; J gene: TRBJ2-3; D gene: -; CDR3 protein: CATSKTRLTDTQYF; CDR3 DNA: TGTGCCACCAGCAAAACCCGTCTCACAGATACGCAGTATTTT
V gene: TRBV9; clone size: -; J gene: TRBJ1-2; D gene: -; CDR3 protein: CASSVDPGSANYGYTF; CDR3 DNA: TGTGCCAGCAGCGTAGATCCAGGGTCTGCTAACTATGGCTACACCTTC
V gene: TRBV6-1; clone size: -; J gene: TRBJ1-2; D gene: -; CDR3 protein: CASSEGGHRNYGYTF; CDR3 DNA: TGTGCCAGCAGTGAAGGGGGACACCGTAACTATGGCTACACCTTC
V gene: TRBV2; clone size: -; J gene: TRBJ1-2; D gene: -; CDR3 protein: CASSEARGYGYGYTF; CDR3 DNA: TGTGCCAGCAGTGAAGCTCGGGGATATGGCTATGGCTACACCTTC
V gene: TRBV7-2; clone size: -; J gene: TRBJ1-1; D gene: -; CDR3 protein: CASSLHQAVGNTEAFF; CDR3 DNA: TGTGCCAGCAGCCTCCATCAGGCGGTAGGGAACACTGAAGCTTTCTTT